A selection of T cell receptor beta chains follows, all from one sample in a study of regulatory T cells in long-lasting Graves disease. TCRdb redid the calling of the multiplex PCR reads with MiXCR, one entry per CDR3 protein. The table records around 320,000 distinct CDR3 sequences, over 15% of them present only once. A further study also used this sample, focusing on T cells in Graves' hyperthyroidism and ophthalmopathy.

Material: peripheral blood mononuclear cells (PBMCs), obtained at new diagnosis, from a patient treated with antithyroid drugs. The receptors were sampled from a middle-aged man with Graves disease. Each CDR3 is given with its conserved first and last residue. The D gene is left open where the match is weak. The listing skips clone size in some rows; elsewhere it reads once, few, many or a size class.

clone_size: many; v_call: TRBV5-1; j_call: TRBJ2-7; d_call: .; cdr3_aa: CASSRLGGTEEQYF; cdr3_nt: TGCGCCAGCAGCAGATTAGGGGGGACGGAAGAGCAGTACTTC
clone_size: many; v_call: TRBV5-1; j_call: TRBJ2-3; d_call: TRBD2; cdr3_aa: CASSLLGAGGGTDTQYF; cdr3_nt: TGCGCCAGCAGCTTATTAGGAGCGGGGGGCGGCACAGATACGCAGTATTTT
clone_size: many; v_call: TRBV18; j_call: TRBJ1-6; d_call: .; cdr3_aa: CASSPTGITQFGPPLHF; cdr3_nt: TGTGCCAGCTCACCCACCGGGATAACTCAGTTTGGCCCACCCCTCCACTTT
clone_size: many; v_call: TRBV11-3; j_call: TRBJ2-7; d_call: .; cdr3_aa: CASSDRTWPYEQYF; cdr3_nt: TGTGCCAGCAGCGACCGCACATGGCCCTACGAGCAGTACTTC
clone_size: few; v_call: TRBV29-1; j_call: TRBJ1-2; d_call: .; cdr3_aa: CSVGPENGYTF; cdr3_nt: TGCAGCGTTGGTCCCGAGAATGGCTACACCTTC
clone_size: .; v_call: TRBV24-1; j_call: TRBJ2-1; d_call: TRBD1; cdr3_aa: CATSEPGTGDTNEQFF; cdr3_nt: TGTGCCACCAGTGAGCCCGGGACAGGGGATACCAATGAGCAGTTCTTC
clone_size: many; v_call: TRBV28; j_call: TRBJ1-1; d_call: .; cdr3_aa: CASSTPGTTEAFF; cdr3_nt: TGTGCCAGCAGTACTCCGGGGACCACTGAAGCTTTCTTT
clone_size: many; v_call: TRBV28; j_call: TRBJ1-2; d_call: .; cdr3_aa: CASSLFQVPGYTF; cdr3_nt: TGTGCCAGCAGTTTATTTCAGGTCCCCGGCTACACCTTC
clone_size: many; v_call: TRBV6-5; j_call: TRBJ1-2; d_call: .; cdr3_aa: CASSYPLGTDYGYTF; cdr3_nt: TGTGCCAGCAGTTACCCACTAGGGACGGACTATGGCTACACCTTC
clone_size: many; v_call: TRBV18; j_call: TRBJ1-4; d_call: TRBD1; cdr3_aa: CASSERGLEKLFF; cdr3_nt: TGTGCCAGCTCAGAAAGGGGGCTGGAGAAACTGTTTTTT
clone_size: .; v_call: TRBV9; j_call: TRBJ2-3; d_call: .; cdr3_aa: CASSVGGRPDTQYF; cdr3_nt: TGTGCCAGCAGCGTAGGAGGGAGGCCGGATACGCAGTATTTT
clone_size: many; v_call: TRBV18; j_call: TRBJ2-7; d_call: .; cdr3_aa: CASSPRQESYEQYF; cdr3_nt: TGTGCCAGCAGTCCCCGACAGGAATCCTACGAGCAGTACTTC
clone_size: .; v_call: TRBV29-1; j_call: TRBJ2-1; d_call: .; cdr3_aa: CSVGQREQFF; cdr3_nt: TGCAGCGTGGGGCAAAGGGAGCAGTTCTTC
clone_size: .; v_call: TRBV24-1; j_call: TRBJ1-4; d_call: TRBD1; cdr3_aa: CATSDAGQGSGKLFF; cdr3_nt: TGTGCCACCAGTGACGCGGGACAGGGTAGTGGGAAACTGTTTTTT
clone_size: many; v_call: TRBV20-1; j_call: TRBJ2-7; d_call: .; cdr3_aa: CSASRLASDEQYF; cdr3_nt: TGCAGTGCTAGTCGGCTAGCGTCCGACGAGCAGTACTTC
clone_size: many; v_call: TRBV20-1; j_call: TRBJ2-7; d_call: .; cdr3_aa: CSARGTSSYEQYF; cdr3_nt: TGCAGTGCTAGAGGGACGAGCTCCTACGAGCAGTACTTC
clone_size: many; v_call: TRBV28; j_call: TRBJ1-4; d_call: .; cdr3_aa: CASSGSGREKLFF; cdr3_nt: TGTGCCAGCAGCGGTTCAGGCCGTGAAAAACTGTTTTTT
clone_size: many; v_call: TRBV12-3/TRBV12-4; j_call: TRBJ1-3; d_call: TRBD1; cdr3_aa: CASSFLDRGLLYSGNTIYF; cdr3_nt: TGTGCCAGCAGTTTTCTGGACAGGGGCCTTCTGTACTCTGGAAACACCATATATTTT
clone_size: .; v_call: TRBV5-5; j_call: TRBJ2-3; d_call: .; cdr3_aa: CASSLLRGDTDTQYF; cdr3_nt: TGTGCCAGCAGCTTGCTGCGCGGGGATACAGATACGCAGTATTTT
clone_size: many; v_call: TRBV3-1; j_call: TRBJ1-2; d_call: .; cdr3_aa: CASSATVTYGYTF; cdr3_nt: TGTGCCAGCAGCGCGACAGTTACCTATGGCTACACCTTC
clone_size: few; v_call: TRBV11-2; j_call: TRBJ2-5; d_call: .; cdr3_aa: CASSLLDQETQYF; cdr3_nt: TGTGCCAGCAGCTTATTGGACCAAGAGACCCAGTACTTC